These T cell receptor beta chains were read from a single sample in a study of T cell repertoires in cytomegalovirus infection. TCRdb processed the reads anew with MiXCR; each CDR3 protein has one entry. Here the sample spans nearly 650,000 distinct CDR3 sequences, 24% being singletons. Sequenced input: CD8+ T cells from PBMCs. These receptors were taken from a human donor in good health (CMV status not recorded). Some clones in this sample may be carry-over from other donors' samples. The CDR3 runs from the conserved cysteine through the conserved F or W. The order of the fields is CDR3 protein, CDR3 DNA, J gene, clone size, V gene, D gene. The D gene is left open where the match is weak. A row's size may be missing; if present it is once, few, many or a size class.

CDR3: CASLDRYTGELFF
DNA: TGTGCCAGCCTGGACCGTTACACCGGGGAGCTGTTTTTT
J: TRBJ2-2
size: few
V: TRBV12-3/TRBV12-4
D: NA

CDR3: CASSPDGVTDTQYF
DNA: TGTGCTAGCAGCCCCGACGGGGTCACAGATACGCAGTATTTT
J: TRBJ2-3
size: many
V: TRBV7-7
D: NA

CDR3: CSARDSGRGGLNTEAFF
DNA: TGCAGTGCTAGAGATTCGGGCAGGGGTGGGTTGAACACTGAAGCTTTCTTT
J: TRBJ1-1
size: NA
V: TRBV20-1
D: NA

CDR3: CASSLESQGLYEQYF
DNA: TGTGCCAGCAGCTTAGAGTCACAGGGTTTATACGAGCAGTACTTC
J: TRBJ2-7
size: many
V: TRBV7-2
D: NA

CDR3: CASSITGSPLHF
DNA: TGTGCCAGCAGCATTACAGGATCACCCCTCCACTTT
J: TRBJ1-6
size: NA
V: TRBV13
D: NA

CDR3: CASCRDKYQETQYF
DNA: TGTGCCAGCTGTAGGGACAAGTACCAAGAGACCCAGTACTTC
J: TRBJ2-5
size: NA
V: TRBV28
D: NA

CDR3: CASSPRGTGPSGVTF
DNA: TGTGCCAGCAGCCCCCGGGGGACAGGGCCCTCAGGGGTCACCTTC
J: TRBJ1-2
size: few
V: TRBV13
D: TRBD1

CDR3: CASSFFTTTSGETQYF
DNA: TGCGCCAGCAGCTTCTTCACGACAACTTCGGGAGAGACCCAGTACTTC
J: TRBJ2-5
size: NA
V: TRBV5-1
D: NA

CDR3: CASSLKGQPPYGYTF
DNA: TGTGCCAGCAGCTTAAAGGGACAGCCTCCCTATGGCTACACCTTC
J: TRBJ1-2
size: few
V: TRBV7-9
D: TRBD1

CDR3: CASSFGQGAREAFF
DNA: TGTGCCAGCAGCTTTGGTCAGGGGGCGCGCGAAGCTTTCTTT
J: TRBJ1-1
size: NA
V: TRBV5-6
D: TRBD1

CDR3: CASSQDRGTSQETQYF
DNA: TGCGCCAGCAGCCAAGATCGGGGGACTAGTCAAGAGACCCAGTACTTC
J: TRBJ2-5
size: NA
V: TRBV4-3
D: TRBD2

CDR3: CASAPGQGGNEQFF
DNA: TGTGCCAGTGCCCCCGGACAGGGAGGGAATGAGCAGTTCTTC
J: TRBJ2-1
size: few
V: TRBV25-1
D: NA

CDR3: CASSSGTEPTYEQYF
DNA: TGTGCCAGCAGTAGTGGGACAGAACCTACCTACGAGCAGTACTTC
J: TRBJ2-7
size: many
V: TRBV14
D: TRBD1

CDR3: CSARLDYGYTF
DNA: TGCAGCGCCCGCCTAGACTATGGCTACACCTTC
J: TRBJ1-2
size: NA
V: TRBV29-1
D: NA

CDR3: CTSSLDGYEQYF
DNA: TGTACCAGCAGCTTAGACGGATACGAGCAGTACTTC
J: TRBJ2-7
size: NA
V: TRBV7-9
D: NA

CDR3: CASSPTGGRGYGYTF
DNA: TGTGCCAGCAGTCCGACAGGGGGCCGGGGCTATGGCTACACCTTC
J: TRBJ1-2
size: NA
V: TRBV28
D: TRBD1

CDR3: CSALITNYGYTF
DNA: TGCAGCGCATTAATAACTAACTATGGCTACACCTTC
J: TRBJ1-2
size: NA
V: TRBV29-1
D: NA

CDR3: CASSRRPVGGQPQHF
DNA: TGTGCCAGCAGTAGAAGACCCGTCGGGGGTCAGCCCCAGCATTTT
J: TRBJ1-5
size: NA
V: TRBV6-2/TRBV6-3
D: NA

CDR3: CASSLDMYEQYF
DNA: TGTGCCAGCAGCCTTGACATGTACGAGCAGTACTTC
J: TRBJ2-7
size: few
V: TRBV7-9
D: NA

CDR3: CSGGGLTYNEQFF
DNA: TGCAGCGGGGGGGGTCTTACGTACAATGAGCAGTTCTTC
J: TRBJ2-1
size: NA
V: TRBV29-1
D: TRBD2

CDR3: CVSSLDSRVYTGELFF
DNA: TGTGTCAGCAGCTTGGACAGTCGAGTTTACACCGGGGAGCTGTTTTTT
J: TRBJ2-2
size: NA
V: TRBV28
D: NA

CDR3: CASSLPGQRTGELFF
DNA: TGTGCCAGCAGCTTGCCGGGACAGCGGACCGGGGAGCTGTTTTTT
J: TRBJ2-2
size: few
V: TRBV11-1
D: TRBD1

CDR3: CASSGTGRRTDTQYF
DNA: TGTGCCAGCAGTGGGACAGGGAGACGGACAGATACGCAGTATTTT
J: TRBJ2-3
size: NA
V: TRBV25-1
D: TRBD1

CDR3: CASSQQTGPLTGEKLFF
DNA: TGTGCCAGCAGCCAACAGACAGGCCCACTCACGGGTGAAAAACTGTTTTTT
J: TRBJ1-4
size: NA
V: TRBV5-5
D: NA

CDR3: CASSALGLAEKNNEQFF
DNA: TGTGCCAGCAGTGCTTTGGGACTAGCGGAAAAAAACAATGAGCAGTTCTTC
J: TRBJ2-1
size: few
V: TRBV25-1
D: TRBD2

CDR3: CASSYSDRYEQYF
DNA: TGTGCCAGCAGTTACTCTGACCGATACGAGCAGTACTTC
J: TRBJ2-7
size: many
V: TRBV6-5
D: NA

CDR3: CASSDVTGGPYNEQFF
DNA: TGTGCCAGCAGTGATGTAACAGGGGGTCCCTACAATGAGCAGTTCTTC
J: TRBJ2-1
size: few
V: TRBV2
D: TRBD1

CDR3: CASSRADDRGQPNTGELFF
DNA: TGTGCCAGCAGCCGGGCCGATGACAGGGGGCAACCGAACACCGGGGAGCTGTTTTTT
J: TRBJ2-2
size: many
V: TRBV7-8
D: TRBD1

CDR3: CASTQGRSNQPQHF
DNA: TGTGCCAGTACACAGGGGCGTAGCAATCAGCCCCAGCATTTT
J: TRBJ1-5
size: few
V: TRBV19
D: TRBD1

CDR3: CASSIDQSTEAFF
DNA: TGTGCCAGTAGTATAGATCAGAGCACTGAAGCTTTCTTT
J: TRBJ1-1
size: NA
V: TRBV19
D: NA

CDR3: CSAPGVYGYTF
DNA: TGCAGTGCCCCAGGGGTCTATGGCTACACCTTC
J: TRBJ1-2
size: few
V: TRBV20-1
D: NA

CDR3: CASSLTAETDTQYF
DNA: TGTGCCAGCAGTCTTACCGCGGAGACAGATACGCAGTATTTT
J: TRBJ2-3
size: NA
V: TRBV27
D: NA

CDR3: CASSSTIQGYNEQFF
DNA: TGTGCCAGCAGTTCCACCATACAGGGGTACAATGAGCAGTTCTTC
J: TRBJ2-1
size: few
V: TRBV28
D: TRBD1

CDR3: CASSPGDRGTEAFF
DNA: TGTGCCAGCAGCCCGGGGGACAGGGGAACTGAAGCTTTCTTT
J: TRBJ1-1
size: few
V: TRBV7-9
D: TRBD1

CDR3: CASSVVEPSYNEQFF
DNA: TGTGCCAGCAGTGTAGTGGAACCCTCCTACAATGAGCAGTTCTTC
J: TRBJ2-1
size: NA
V: TRBV28
D: NA

CDR3: CASSLGRVPSYGYTF
DNA: TGTGCCAGCAGTTTAGGAAGGGTCCCGAGCTATGGCTACACCTTC
J: TRBJ1-2
size: many
V: TRBV12-3/TRBV12-4
D: NA

CDR3: CAISEGVHGYTF
DNA: TGTGCCATCAGTGAAGGGGTACATGGCTACACCTTC
J: TRBJ1-2
size: few
V: TRBV10-3
D: NA

CDR3: CASGYDTSSYNEQFF
DNA: TGTGCTAGTGGCTATGACACGAGCTCCTACAATGAGCAGTTCTTC
J: TRBJ2-1
size: NA
V: TRBV12-5
D: NA

CDR3: CSALLVGEQFF
DNA: TGCAGTGCTCTACTAGTGGGTGAGCAGTTCTTC
J: TRBJ2-1
size: NA
V: TRBV20-1
D: NA

CDR3: CASSLASGGFTDTQYF
DNA: TGTGCCAGCAGCTTAGCCTCAGGGGGATTCACAGATACGCAGTATTTT
J: TRBJ2-3
size: many
V: TRBV7-8
D: TRBD1

CDR3: CASSYSKNEQFF
DNA: TGTGCCAGCAGTTACTCTAAGAATGAGCAGTTCTTC
J: TRBJ2-1
size: many
V: TRBV6-2/TRBV6-3
D: NA

CDR3: CASNQGADTQYF
DNA: TGTGCCAGCAACCAGGGGGCAGATACGCAGTATTTT
J: TRBJ2-3
size: NA
V: TRBV28
D: TRBD1

CDR3: CASSGRQGAYTEAFF
DNA: TGTGCCAGCAGCGGCCGACAGGGGGCATACACTGAAGCTTTCTTT
J: TRBJ1-1
size: NA
V: TRBV7-6
D: TRBD1

CDR3: CASSEAERDYAYEQYF
DNA: TGTGCCAGCAGTGAGGCGGAACGGGACTACGCCTACGAGCAGTACTTC
J: TRBJ2-7
size: few
V: TRBV2
D: TRBD2

CDR3: CSARDKAETGLPYNSPLHF
DNA: TGCAGTGCTAGAGATAAGGCCGAGACAGGCCTCCCCTATAATTCACCCCTCCACTTT
J: TRBJ1-6
size: NA
V: TRBV20-1
D: NA

CDR3: CASSSTPGLAYNEQFF
DNA: TGTGCCAGCAGCAGCACGCCGGGACTAGCGTACAATGAGCAGTTCTTC
J: TRBJ2-1
size: NA
V: TRBV7-4
D: TRBD2

CDR3: CASSYSPGRGYEQYF
DNA: TGTGCCAGCAGTTACTCTCCCGGGCGCGGTTACGAGCAGTACTTC
J: TRBJ2-7
size: NA
V: TRBV6-5
D: NA

CDR3: CASSPSSSSSKGTGELFF
DNA: TGTGCCAGCAGCCCTAGTAGCAGCTCATCTAAGGGAACCGGGGAGCTGTTTTTT
J: TRBJ2-2
size: NA
V: TRBV9
D: NA

CDR3: CASSEGRETQYF
DNA: TGTGCCAGCAGCGAAGGGAGGGAGACCCAGTACTTC
J: TRBJ2-5
size: many
V: TRBV7-8
D: NA

CDR3: CATSRVPGGATGRAGELFF
DNA: TGTGCCACCAGCAGAGTCCCGGGTGGGGCGACAGGTCGGGCCGGGGAGCTGTTTTTT
J: TRBJ2-2
size: once
V: TRBV15
D: NA

CDR3: CASSPVYSIVPGANVLTF
DNA: TGTGCCAGCAGCCCAGTCTACTCTATCGTTCCTGGGGCCAACGTCCTGACTTTC
J: TRBJ2-6
size: few
V: TRBV6-2/TRBV6-3
D: NA

CDR3: CSVEWGTLGAKYGYTF
DNA: TGCAGCGTTGAATGGGGGACGCTCGGGGCTAAATATGGCTACACCTTC
J: TRBJ1-2
size: few
V: TRBV29-1
D: NA

CDR3: CASSDGLAGPVDF
DNA: TGTGCCAGCAGTGACGGACTAGCGGGACCCGTAGACTTC
J: TRBJ2-5
size: NA
V: TRBV14
D: TRBD2

CDR3: CATFSYGYTF
DNA: TGTGCCACCTTCTCCTATGGCTACACCTTC
J: TRBJ1-2
size: NA
V: TRBV25-1
D: NA